This T cell receptor (beta chain) originates from a study of PD-1 blockade in classical Hodgkin lymphoma (dated by TCRdb to the early 2020s). About the investigation overall: Nivolumab dosing was 3 mg/kg intravenously every 2 weeks, continuing until either disease progression or unacceptable toxicity. The study used TCR beta sequencing and CyTOF to define a peripheral blood immune signature of response to PD-1 blockade in classical Hodgkin lymphoma.

The time point label here, explained by the study, means: cycle 1 day 1 (C1D1), immediately before nivolumab initiation. Every trial patient had relapsed following autologous stem cell transplantation, and prior brentuximab vedotin exposure was what differed among cohorts A, B and C. The trial cohort comprised roughly 50 patients with relapsed/refractory classical Hodgkin lymphoma whose best overall responses were complete response, partial response or progressive disease. Trial patients were treated with single-agent nivolumab in the multi-cohort phase II CheckMate 205 trial. Best overall response was determined by an independent review committee according to the 2007 International Working Group response criteria. Trial PBMCs were collected just before the start of nivolumab (C1D1) and during therapy at cycle 2 day 1 and cycle 4 day 1. Peripheral blood was collected in 8 mL Vacutainer Cell Preparation Tubes, from which PBMCs were isolated by centrifugation and then cryopreserved.

Genomic DNA was isolated using the Qiagen DNeasy kit from unsorted PBMCs as well as from negatively selected CD4+ and CD8+ fractions. Using primers that anneal to V and J segments, immunoSEQ multiplex PCR amplified the TCR beta CDR3 regions. A synthetic immune receptor repertoire was used to minimize amplification bias, and remaining bias was computationally removed after sequencing. The authors processed their data as follows. Repertoire diversity was quantified as the Shannon entropy index using custom Python scripts. Unsorted, CD4+ and CD8+ repertoires were analyzed separately, except in combined analyses where CD4+ and CD8+ sequences were merged in silico. A clone counted as expanded when the clone's frequency after treatment rose at least 2-fold relative to C1D1, and clones undetected at baseline were given a pseudocount of 0.5. Singleton clones were defined as clones with 0 or 1 copy at C1D1, and non-singleton clones were defined as clones with 2 or more copies. Clones expanded in unsorted samples were annotated as CD4+, CD8+ or unknown by matching protein sequences in sorted samples from the same patient. Wilcoxon tests were applied to paired samples to test diversity changes from C1D1 to C4D1. TCRdb holds this immuneACCESS table with in-frame rearrangements only. Some clones are missing; in checked studies, unresolved V genes explain under half, and the rest has no known cause. The D gene and trimming were derived from the DNA, and the V and J assignments and clone size from that table. The sample data list tens of thousands of clones, and 75% to 90% of these were observed just once. Together, the top ten hold roughly 9% of the sample.

Note on this clone: Its antigen is not yet known. The sample holds no much larger clone one base away, and base qualities are not on file.

The CDR3 runs 14 amino acids, cysteine and phenylalanine included. Only CDR3 DNA remains: 42 bases, in frame from the first base. V is pared back by 1 base and J by 1 base, with 7 bases lying between the germline termini. CDR1 and CDR2, per the germline V gene, are SGHVS and FNYEAQ. The research as a whole found: A significant rise by C4D1 was seen in CD4+ but not CD8+ TCR diversity (p=0.0027 vs p=0.16), with the rise being most apparent in complete responders (p=0.02). The study covered only a single clinical trial cohort, and the causes of the repertoire differences, possibly disease activity or prior therapy, were still not defined. Baseline TCR diversity was reported to be lower in newly diagnosed patients than in healthy donors, and even lower in relapsed/refractory patients. Patients starting nivolumab less than 1 year after ASCT had lower diversity and were excluded from later analyses to avoid confounding by immune reconstitution. Trial patients achieving complete response had baseline diversity similar to newly diagnosed patients, whereas partial responders and progressors had significantly lower diversity.

The chain employs TRBV7-6 and TRBJ1-1; the D gene cannot be resolved reliably. The receptor was derived from a human donor with classical Hodgkin lymphoma. The sample consisted of peripheral blood mononuclear cells (PBMCs), taken at baseline. The bases read TGTGCCAGCAGCTTAGACGGGTGGAACACTGAAGCTTTCTTT. The resulting protein is CASSLDGWNTEAFF.